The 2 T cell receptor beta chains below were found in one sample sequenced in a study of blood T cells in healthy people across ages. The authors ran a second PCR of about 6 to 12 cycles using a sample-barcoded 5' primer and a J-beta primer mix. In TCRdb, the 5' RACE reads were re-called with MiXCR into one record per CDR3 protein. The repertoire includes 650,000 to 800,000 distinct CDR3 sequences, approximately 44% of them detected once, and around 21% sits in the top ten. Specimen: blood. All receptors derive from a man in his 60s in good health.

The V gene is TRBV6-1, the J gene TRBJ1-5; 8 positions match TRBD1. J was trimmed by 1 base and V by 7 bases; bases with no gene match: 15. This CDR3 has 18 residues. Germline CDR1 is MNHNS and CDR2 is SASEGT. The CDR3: CASTYLGQGVSSNQPQHF. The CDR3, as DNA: TGTGCCAGCACCTACCTTGGACAGGGAGTTTCGAGCAATCAGCCCCAGCATTTT.

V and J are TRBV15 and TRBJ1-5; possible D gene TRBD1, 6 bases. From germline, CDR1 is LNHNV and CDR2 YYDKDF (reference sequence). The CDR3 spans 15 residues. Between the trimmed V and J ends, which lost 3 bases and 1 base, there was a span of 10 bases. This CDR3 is CATSREGQSNQPQHF. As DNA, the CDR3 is TGTGCCACCAGCAGGGAGGGACAAAGCAATCAGCCCCAGCATTTT.